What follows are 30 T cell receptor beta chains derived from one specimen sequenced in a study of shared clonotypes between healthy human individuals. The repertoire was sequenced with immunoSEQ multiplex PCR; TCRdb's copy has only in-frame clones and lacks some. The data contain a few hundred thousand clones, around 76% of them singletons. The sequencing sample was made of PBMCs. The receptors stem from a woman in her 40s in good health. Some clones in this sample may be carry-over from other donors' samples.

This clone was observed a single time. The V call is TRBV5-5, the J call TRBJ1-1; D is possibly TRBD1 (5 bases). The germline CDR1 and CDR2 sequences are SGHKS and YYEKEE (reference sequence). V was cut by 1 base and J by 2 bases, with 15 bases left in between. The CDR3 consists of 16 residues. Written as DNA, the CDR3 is TGTGCCAGCAGCTTGCACCAAGGGGCCGACAACACTGAAGCTTTCTTT. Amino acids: CASSLHQGADNTEAFF.

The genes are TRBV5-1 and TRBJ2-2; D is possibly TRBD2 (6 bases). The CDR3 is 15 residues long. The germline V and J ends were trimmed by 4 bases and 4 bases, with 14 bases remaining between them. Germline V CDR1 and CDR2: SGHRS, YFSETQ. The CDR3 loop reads CASSDSGVSTGELFF. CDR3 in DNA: TGCGCCAGCAGCGATTCGGGAGTCTCCACCGGGGAGCTGTTTTTT.

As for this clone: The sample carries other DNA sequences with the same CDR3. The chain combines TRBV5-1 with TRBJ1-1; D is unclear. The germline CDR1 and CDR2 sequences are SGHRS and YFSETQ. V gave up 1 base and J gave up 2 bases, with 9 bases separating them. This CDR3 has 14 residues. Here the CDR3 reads CASSLRVGNTEAFF. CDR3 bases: TGCGCCAGCAGCTTGCGGGTGGGAAACACTGAAGCTTTCTTT. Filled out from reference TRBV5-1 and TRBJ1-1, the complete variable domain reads KAGVTQTPRYLIKTRGQQVTLSCSPISGHRSVSWYQQTPGQGLQFLFEYFSETQRNKGNFPGRFSGRQFSNSRSEMNVSTLELGDSALYLCASSLRVGNTEAFFGQGTRLTVV.

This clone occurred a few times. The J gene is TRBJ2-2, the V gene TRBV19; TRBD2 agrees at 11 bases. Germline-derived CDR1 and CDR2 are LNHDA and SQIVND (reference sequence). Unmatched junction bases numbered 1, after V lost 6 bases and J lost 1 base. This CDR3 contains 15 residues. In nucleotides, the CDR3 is TGTGCCAGTAGCGGACTAGCGGGGAACACCGGGGAGCTGTTTTTT. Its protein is CASSGLAGNTGELFF.

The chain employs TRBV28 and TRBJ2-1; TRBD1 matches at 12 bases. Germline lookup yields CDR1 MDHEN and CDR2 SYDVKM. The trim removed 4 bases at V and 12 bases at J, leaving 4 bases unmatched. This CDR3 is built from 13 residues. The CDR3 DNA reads TGTGCCAGCAGTTGGGACAGGGGGCAGGGGCAGTTCTTC. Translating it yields CASSWDRGQGQFF. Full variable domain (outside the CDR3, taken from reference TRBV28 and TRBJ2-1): DVKVTQSSRYLVKRTGEKVFLECVQDMDHENMFWYRQDPGLGLRLIYFSYDVKMKEKGDIPEGYSVSREKKERFSLILESASTNQTSMYLCASSWDRGQGQFFGPGTRLTVL.

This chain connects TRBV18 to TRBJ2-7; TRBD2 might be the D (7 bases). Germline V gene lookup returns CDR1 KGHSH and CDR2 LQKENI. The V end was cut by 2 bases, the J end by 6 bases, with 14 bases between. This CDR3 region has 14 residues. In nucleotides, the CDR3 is TGTGCCAGCTCACCAGCCGGGGGGCGGGCCGAGCAGTACTTC. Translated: CASSPAGGRAEQYF.

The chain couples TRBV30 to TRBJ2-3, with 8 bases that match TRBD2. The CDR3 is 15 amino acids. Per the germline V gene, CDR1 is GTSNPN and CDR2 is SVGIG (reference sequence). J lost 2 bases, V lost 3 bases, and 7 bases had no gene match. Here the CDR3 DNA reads TGTGCCTGGAGGGATAGCGGGACCCACACAGATACGCAGTATTTT. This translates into CAWRDSGTHTDTQYF.

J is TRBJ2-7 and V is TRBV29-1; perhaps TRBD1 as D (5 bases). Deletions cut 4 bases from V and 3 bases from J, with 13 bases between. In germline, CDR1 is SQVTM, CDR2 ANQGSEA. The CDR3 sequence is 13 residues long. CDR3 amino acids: CSVGLGVHYEQYF. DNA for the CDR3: TGCAGCGTTGGTTTAGGGGTTCACTACGAGCAGTACTTC.

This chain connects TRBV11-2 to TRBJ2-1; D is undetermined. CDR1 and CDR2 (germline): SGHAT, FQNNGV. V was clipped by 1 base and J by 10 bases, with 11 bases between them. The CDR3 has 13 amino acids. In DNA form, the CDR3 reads TGTGCCAGCAGCTTAGTGGTGGCATCCGAGCAGTTCTTC. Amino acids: CASSLVVASEQFF.

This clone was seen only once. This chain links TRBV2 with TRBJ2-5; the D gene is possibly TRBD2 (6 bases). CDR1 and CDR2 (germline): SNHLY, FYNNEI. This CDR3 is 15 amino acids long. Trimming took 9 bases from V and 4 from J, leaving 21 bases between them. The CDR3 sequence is CARTSPLAPVETQYF. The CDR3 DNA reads TGTGCCAGAACCTCACCGCTAGCGCCGGTAGAGACCCAGTACTTC.

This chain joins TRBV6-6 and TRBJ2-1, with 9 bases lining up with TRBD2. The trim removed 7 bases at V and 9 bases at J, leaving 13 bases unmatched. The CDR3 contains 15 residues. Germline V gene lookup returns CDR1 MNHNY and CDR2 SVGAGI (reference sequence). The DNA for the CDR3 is TGTGCCAGCACCGAAGGGCTAGCGGGACGTGGTGAGCAGTTCTTC. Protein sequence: CASTEGLAGRGEQFF.

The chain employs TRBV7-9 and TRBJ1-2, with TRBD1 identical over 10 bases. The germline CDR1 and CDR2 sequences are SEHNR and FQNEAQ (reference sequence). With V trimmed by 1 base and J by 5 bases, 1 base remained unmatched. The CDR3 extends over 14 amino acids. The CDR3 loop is CASSLGQGAYGYTF. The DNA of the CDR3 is TGTGCCAGCAGCTTAGGACAGGGGGCTTATGGCTACACCTTC.

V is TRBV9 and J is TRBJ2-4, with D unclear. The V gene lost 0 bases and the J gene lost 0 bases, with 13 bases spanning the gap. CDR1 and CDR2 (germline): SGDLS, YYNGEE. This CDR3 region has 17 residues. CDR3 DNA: TGTGCCAGCAGCGTAGAGGTATGGCAGGTAGCCAAAAACATTCAGTACTTC. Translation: CASSVEVWQVAKNIQYF.

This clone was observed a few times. CDR3: CAWRAGQYSNQPQHF. The DNA for the CDR3 is TGTGCCTGGAGAGCCGGACAGTATAGCAATCAGCCCCAGCATTTT. The V call is TRBV30, the J call TRBJ1-5; tentative D call: TRBD1 (6 bases). The CDR3 loop spans 15 amino acids. CDR1 is GTSNPN, CDR2 SVGIG, per germline (reference sequence). V was pared by 3 bases and J by 0 bases, with 12 bases between.

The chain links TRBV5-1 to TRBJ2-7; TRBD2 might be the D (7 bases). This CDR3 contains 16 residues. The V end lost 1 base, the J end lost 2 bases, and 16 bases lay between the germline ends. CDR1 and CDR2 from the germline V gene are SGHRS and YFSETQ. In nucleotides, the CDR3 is TGCGCCAGCAGCTTGAACAACGAGGGGGGGACCTACGAGCAGTACTTC. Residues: CASSLNNEGGTYEQYF.

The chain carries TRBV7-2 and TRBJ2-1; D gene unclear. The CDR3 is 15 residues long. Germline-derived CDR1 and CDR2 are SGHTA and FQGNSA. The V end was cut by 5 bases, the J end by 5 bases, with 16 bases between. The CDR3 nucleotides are TGTGCCAGCAGCAGATCACTTTCGACCAACAATGAGCAGTTCTTC. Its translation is CASSRSLSTNNEQFF. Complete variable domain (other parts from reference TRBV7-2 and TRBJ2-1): GAGVSQSPSNKVTEKGKDVELRCDPISGHTALYWYRQSLGQGLEFLIYFQGNSAPDKSGLPSDRFSAERTGGSVSTLTIQRTQQEDSAVYLCASSRSLSTNNEQFFGPGTRLTVL.

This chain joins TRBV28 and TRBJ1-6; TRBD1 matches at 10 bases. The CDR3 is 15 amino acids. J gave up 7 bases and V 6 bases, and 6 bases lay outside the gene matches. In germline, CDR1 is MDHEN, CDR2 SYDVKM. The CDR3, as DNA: TGTGCCAGCAGGCACCGACAGGGGGCAAATTCACCCCTCCACTTT. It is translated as CASRHRQGANSPLHF.

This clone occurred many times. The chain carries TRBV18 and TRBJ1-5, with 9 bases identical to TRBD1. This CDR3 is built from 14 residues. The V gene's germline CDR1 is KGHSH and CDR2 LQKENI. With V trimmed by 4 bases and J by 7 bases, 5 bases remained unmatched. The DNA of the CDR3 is TGTGCCAGCTCACACAGGGGGCCGGGGCAGCCCCAGCATTTT. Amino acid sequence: CASSHRGPGQPQHF.

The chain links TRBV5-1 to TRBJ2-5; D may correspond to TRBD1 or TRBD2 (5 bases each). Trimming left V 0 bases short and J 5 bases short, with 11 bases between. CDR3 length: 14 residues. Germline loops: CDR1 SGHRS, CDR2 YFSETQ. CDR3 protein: CASSLGGRKETQYF. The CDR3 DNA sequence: TGCGCCAGCAGCTTGGGGGGGAGAAAGGAGACCCAGTACTTC.

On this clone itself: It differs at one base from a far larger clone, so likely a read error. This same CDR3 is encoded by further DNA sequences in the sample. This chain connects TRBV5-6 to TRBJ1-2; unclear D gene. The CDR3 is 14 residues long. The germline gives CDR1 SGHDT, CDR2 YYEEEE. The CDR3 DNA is TGTGCCAGCAGCTTGGGCCCGGGTTGGAGTGGCTACACATTC. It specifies CASSLGPGWSGYTF.

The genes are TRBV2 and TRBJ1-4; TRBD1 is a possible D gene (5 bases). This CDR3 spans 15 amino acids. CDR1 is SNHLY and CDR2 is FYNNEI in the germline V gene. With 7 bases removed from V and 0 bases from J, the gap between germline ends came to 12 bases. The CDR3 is CASTDRGTTNEKLFF. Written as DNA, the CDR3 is TGTGCCAGCACCGACCGGGGGACAACTAATGAAAAACTGTTTTTT.

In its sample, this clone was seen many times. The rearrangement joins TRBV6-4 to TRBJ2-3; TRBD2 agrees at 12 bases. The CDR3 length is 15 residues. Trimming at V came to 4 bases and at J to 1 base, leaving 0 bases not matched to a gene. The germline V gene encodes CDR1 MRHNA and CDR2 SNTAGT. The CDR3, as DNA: TGTGCCAGCAGTGGACTAGCGGGAGGCACAGATACGCAGTATTTT. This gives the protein CASSGLAGGTDTQYF.

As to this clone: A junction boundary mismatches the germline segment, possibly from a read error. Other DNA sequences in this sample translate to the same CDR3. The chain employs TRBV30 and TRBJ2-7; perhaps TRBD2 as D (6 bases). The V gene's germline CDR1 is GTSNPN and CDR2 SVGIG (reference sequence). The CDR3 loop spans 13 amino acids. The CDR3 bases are TGCGCCTGGAGTGGGGTGCGGGATGGTGAGCAGTACTTC. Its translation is CAWSGVRDGEQYF.

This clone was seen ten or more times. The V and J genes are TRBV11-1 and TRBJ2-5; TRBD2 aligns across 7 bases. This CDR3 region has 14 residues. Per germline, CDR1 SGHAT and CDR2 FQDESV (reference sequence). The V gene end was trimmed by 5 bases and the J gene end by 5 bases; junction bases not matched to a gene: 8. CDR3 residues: CASSPRDGGETQYF. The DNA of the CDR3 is TGTGCCAGCAGCCCGAGGGACGGGGGGGAGACCCAGTACTTC. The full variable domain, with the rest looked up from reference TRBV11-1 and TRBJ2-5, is EAEVAQSPRYKITEKSQAVAFWCDPISGHATLYWYRQILGQGPELLVQFQDESVVDDSQLPKDRFSAERLKGVDSTLKIQPAELGDSAMYLCASSPRDGGETQYFGPGTRLLVL.

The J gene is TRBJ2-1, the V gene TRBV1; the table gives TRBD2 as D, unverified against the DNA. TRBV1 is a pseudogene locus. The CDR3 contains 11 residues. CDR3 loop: CTSSPSGFRFF. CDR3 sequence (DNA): TGCACCAGCAGCCCGAGCGGGTTTAGGTTCTTC.

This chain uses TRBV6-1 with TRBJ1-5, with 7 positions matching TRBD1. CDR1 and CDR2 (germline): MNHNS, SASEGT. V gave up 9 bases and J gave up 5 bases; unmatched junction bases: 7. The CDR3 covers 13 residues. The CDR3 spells CARIQGIDQPQHF. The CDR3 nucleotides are TGTGCCAGAATACAGGGGATAGATCAGCCCCAGCATTTT.

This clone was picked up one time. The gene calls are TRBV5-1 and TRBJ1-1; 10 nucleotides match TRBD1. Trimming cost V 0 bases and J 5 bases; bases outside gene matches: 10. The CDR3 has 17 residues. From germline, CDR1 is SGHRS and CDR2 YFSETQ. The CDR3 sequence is CASSLGPSGQGRTEAFF. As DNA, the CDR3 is TGCGCCAGCAGCTTGGGACCCTCGGGACAGGGGAGGACTGAAGCTTTCTTT.

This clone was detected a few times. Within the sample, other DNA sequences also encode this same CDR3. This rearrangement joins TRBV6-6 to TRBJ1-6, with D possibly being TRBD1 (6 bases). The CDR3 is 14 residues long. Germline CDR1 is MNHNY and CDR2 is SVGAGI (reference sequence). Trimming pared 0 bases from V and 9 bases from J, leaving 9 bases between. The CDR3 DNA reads TGTGCCAGCAGTTACTCGGGGGGCTCTTCACCCCTCCACTTT. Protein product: CASSYSGGSSPLHF.

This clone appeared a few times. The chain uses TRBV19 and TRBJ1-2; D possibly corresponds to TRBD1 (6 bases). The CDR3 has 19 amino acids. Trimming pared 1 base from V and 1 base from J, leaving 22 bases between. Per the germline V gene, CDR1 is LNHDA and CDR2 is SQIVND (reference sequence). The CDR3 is CASSIGRRTAPSSNYGYTF. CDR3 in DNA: TGTGCCAGTAGTATAGGACGTAGGACAGCTCCATCAAGTAACTATGGCTACACCTTC. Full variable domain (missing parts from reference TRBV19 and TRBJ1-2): DGGITQSPKYLFRKEGQNVTLSCEQNLNHDAMYWYRQDPGQGLRLIYYSQIVNDFQKGDIAEGYSVSREKKESFPLTVTSAQKNPTAFYLCASSIGRRTAPSSNYGYTFGSGTRLTVV.

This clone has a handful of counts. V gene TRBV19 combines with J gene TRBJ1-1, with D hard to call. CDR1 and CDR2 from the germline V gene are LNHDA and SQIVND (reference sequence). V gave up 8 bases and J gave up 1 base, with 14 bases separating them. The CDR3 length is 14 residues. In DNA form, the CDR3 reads TGTGCCAGTCGCAACAGATCGGGGAACACTGAAGCTTTCTTT. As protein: CASRNRSGNTEAFF.